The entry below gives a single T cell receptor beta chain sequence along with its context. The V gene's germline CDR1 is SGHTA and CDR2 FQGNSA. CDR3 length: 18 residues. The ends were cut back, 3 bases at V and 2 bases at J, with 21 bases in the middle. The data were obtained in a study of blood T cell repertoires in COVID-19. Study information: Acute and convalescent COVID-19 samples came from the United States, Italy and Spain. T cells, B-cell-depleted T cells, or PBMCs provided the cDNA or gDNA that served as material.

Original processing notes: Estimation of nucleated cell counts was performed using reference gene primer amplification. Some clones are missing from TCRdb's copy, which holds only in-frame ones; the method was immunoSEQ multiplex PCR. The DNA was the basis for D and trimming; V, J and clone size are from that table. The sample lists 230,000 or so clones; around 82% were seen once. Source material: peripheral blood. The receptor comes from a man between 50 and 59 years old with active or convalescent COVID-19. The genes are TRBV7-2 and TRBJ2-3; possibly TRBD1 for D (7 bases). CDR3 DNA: TGTGCCAGCAGCTTGGGTTTCCGACAGGGAGGAGACACAGATACGCAGTATTTT. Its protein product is CASSLGFRQGGDTDTQYF.